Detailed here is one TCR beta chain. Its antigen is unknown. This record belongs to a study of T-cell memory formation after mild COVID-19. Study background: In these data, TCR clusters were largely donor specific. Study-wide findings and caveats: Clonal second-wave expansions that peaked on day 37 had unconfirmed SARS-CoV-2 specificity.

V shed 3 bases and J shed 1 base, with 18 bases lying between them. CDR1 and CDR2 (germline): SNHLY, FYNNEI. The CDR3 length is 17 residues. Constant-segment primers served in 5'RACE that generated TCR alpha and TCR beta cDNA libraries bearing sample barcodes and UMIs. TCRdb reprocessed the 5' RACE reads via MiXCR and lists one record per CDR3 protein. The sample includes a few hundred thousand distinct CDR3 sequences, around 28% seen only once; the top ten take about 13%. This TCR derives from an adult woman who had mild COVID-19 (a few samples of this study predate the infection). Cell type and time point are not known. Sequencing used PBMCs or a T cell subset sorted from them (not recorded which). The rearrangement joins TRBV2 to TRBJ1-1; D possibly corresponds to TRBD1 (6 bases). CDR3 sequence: CASSDGGYREGNTEAFF. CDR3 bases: TGTGCCAGCAGTGACGGGGGCTACAGGGAAGGGAACACTGAAGCTTTCTTT.